The 22 T cell receptor beta chains given below trace back to one sample, sequenced in a study of blood T cell repertoires in COVID-19. Data came from immunoSEQ multiplex PCR; TCRdb stores just in-frame clones and leaves some out. The sample has just over 80,000 clones, around 89% seen once. Sequenced material: PBMCs or T cells enriched from blood (not recorded which). The receptors derive from a woman aged 50 to 60 with acute COVID-19.

This clone was seen just once. This sequence joins TRBV7-2 and TRBJ2-3; 7 bases match TRBD2. V was pared by 5 bases and J by 2 bases, with 7 bases of the junction left unmatched. The CDR3 sequence is 15 residues long. Germline assignment: CDR1 SGHTA and CDR2 FQGNSA. CDR3 residues: CASSQWDYLTDTQYF. As DNA, the CDR3 is TGTGCCAGCAGCCAATGGGACTATCTCACAGATACGCAGTATTTT.

J is TRBJ1-3 and V is TRBV7-2, with a tentative D call TRBD1 (5 bases). The germline CDR1 and CDR2 sequences are SGHTA and FQGNSA. This CDR3 has 16 residues. V dropped 1 base and J dropped 3 bases, with 13 bases sitting between them. CDR3 amino acids: CASSLGSSRVGNTIYF. The DNA of the CDR3 is TGTGCCAGCAGCTTAGGGAGTAGCAGGGTTGGAAACACCATATATTTT.

The V call is TRBV19, the J call TRBJ1-5, with D perhaps matching TRBD1 (6 bases). The CDR3 consists of 15 residues. CDR1 is LNHDA and CDR2 is SQIVND in the germline V gene (reference sequence). The V end lost 2 bases, the J end lost 6 bases, and 14 bases lay between the germline ends. Here the CDR3 reads CASSIRQEVGQPQHF. The CDR3 DNA follows: TGTGCCAGTAGTATACGACAGGAGGTAGGTCAGCCCCAGCATTTT. The complete variable domain, with remaining parts taken from reference TRBV19 and TRBJ1-5, reads DGGITQSPKYLFRKEGQNVTLSCEQNLNHDAMYWYRQDPGQGLRLIYYSQIVNDFQKGDIAEGYSVSREKKESFPLTVTSAQKNPTAFYLCASSIRQEVGQPQHFGDGTRLSIL.

V and J are TRBV11-2 and TRBJ2-7; maybe TRBD1 (5 bases). The CDR3 is made up of 14 amino acids. Trimming pared 1 base from V and 2 bases from J, leaving 9 bases between. Per the germline V gene, CDR1 is SGHAT and CDR2 is FQNNGV. CDR3 protein: CASSLVGRAYEQYF. The CDR3 DNA sequence: TGTGCCAGCAGCTTAGTAGGCAGGGCCTACGAGCAGTACTTC.

The chain carries TRBV3-1 (or the pseudogene TRBV3-2) and TRBJ2-7; 12 bases match TRBD2. The CDR3 runs to 17 residues. Germline assignment: CDR1 LGHDT and CDR2 YNNKEL (reference sequence). V was pared by 0 bases and J by 5 bases, with 8 bases of the junction left unmatched. CDR3 residues: CASSQDYRLAGVDEQYF. CDR3 bases: TGTGCCAGCAGCCAAGACTACCGACTAGCGGGAGTGGACGAGCAGTACTTC.

This clone was seen just once. This chain uses TRBV23-1 with TRBJ2-7; weak D call: TRBD2 (6 bases). TRBV23-1 is marked as an open reading frame, function uncertain. The V and J ends lost 7 bases and 7 bases respectively, with 14 bases between them. This CDR3 region has 12 residues. The DNA for the CDR3 is TGCGCCAGCACCGCGGCGGGGTATGAGCAGTACTTC. It encodes CASTAAGYEQYF.

The J gene is TRBJ2-7, the V gene TRBV21-1; TRBD2 is the table's D call, not checked against the DNA. TRBV21-1 is assigned pseudogene status. The CDR3 spans 19 residues. CDR3 sequence reads: CASSKRSTPGLAGECEQYF. The CDR3 coding sequence is TGTGCCAGCAGCAAAAGGAGCACACCCGGACTAGCGGGAGAATGCGAGCAGTACTTC.

This rearrangement joins TRBV19 to TRBJ2-2; TRBD1 matches at 7 bases. CDR3 length: 16 residues. Germline values: CDR1 LNHDA, CDR2 SQIVND (reference sequence). The V gene end was trimmed by 7 bases and the J gene end by 0 bases; junction bases not matched to a gene: 8. The CDR3 here is CASKHRQGPNTGELFF. CDR3 coding DNA: TGTGCCAGTAAGCACCGACAGGGCCCGAACACCGGGGAGCTGTTTTTT.

The chain recombines TRBV6-5 with TRBJ2-2, with D hard to call. The CDR3 totals 14 residues. V lost 6 bases and J lost 4, with 12 bases in between. Germline CDR1 reads MNHEY; CDR2 reads SVGAGI. The CDR3 DNA reads TGTGCCAGCAGACCCTCCCCGGGCACCGGGGAGCTGTTTTTT. This gives the protein CASRPSPGTGELFF.

This chain links TRBV6-6 with TRBJ2-1; D call uncertain. V was clipped by 0 bases and J by 3 bases, with 6 bases between them. CDR3 length: 14 residues. Germline V gene sequence: CDR1 MNHNY, CDR2 SVGAGI (reference sequence). The CDR3 DNA is TGTGCCAGCAGTTACTCGGCCGTCTACAATGAGCAGTTCTTC. It encodes CASSYSAVYNEQFF.

The chain links TRBV4-3 to TRBJ2-1, with 10 bases identical to TRBD2. CDR1 and CDR2 from the germline V gene are LGHNA and YSLEER. This CDR3 comprises 18 residues. The trim removed 1 base at V and 2 bases at J, leaving 8 bases unmatched. Here the CDR3 reads CASSQGLGAGGPYNEQFF. CDR3 coding DNA: TGCGCCAGCAGCCAAGGGTTGGGAGCGGGAGGGCCCTACAATGAGCAGTTCTTC.

The chain couples TRBV6-1 to TRBJ1-6, with D possibly TRBD1 on 5 matching bases. V was clipped by 3 bases and J by 8 bases, with 11 bases between them. Germline-derived CDR1 and CDR2 are MNHNS and SASEGT. The CDR3 extends over 14 amino acids. CDR3 loop: CASSDRVEDSPLHF. The CDR3 DNA is TGTGCCAGCAGTGACAGGGTAGAGGATTCACCCCTCCACTTT.

V gene TRBV11-1 combines with J gene TRBJ2-1, with D maybe TRBD2 (6 bases). Trimming left V 5 bases short and J 5 bases short, with 16 bases between. The germline CDR1 and CDR2 sequences are SGHAT and FQDESV (reference sequence). This CDR3 spans 15 amino acids. The chain's CDR3 is CASSEIAERDNEQFF. For the CDR3, the DNA is TGTGCCAGCAGCGAGATAGCGGAAAGGGACAATGAGCAGTTCTTC. Using reference TRBV11-1 and TRBJ2-1 for the parts outside the CDR3, the full variable domain is EAEVAQSPRYKITEKSQAVAFWCDPISGHATLYWYRQILGQGPELLVQFQDESVVDDSQLPKDRFSAERLKGVDSTLKIQPAELGDSAMYLCASSEIAERDNEQFFGPGTRLTVL.

This clone came up a few times. The rearrangement joins TRBV6-4 to TRBJ2-2; TRBD1 matches at 8 bases. Germline V gene data show CDR1 as MRHNA and CDR2 as SNTAGT. Trimming removed 3 bases from V and 8 bases from J; junction bases left unmatched: 11. This CDR3 has 16 amino acids. The chain's CDR3 is CASSERMTGAQGELFF. CDR3 bases: TGTGCCAGCAGTGAAAGAATGACAGGGGCCCAGGGGGAGCTGTTTTTT.

CDR3 loop: CASSVGADSNQPQHF. Written as DNA, the CDR3 is TGTGCCAGCAGCGTAGGAGCGGATAGCAATCAGCCCCAGCATTTT. The chain links TRBV9 to TRBJ1-5; no definite D call. V lost 0 bases, J lost 0 bases, and 7 bases lay in between. The CDR3 sequence is 15 residues long. Germline CDR1 and CDR2: SGDLS and YYNGEE. The variable domain in full, with the rest retrieved from reference TRBV9 and TRBJ1-5, is DSGVTQTPKHLITATGQRVTLRCSPRSGDLSVYWYQQSLDQGLQFLIQYYNGEERAKGNILERFSAQQFPDLHSELNLSSLELGDSALYFCASSVGADSNQPQHFGDGTRLSIL.

This clone was detected only a few times. The chain combines TRBV4-1 with TRBJ1-1; tentative D call: TRBD1 (5 bases). The V end was cut by 7 bases, the J end by 4 bases, with 25 bases between. The CDR3 loop spans 17 amino acids. In germline, CDR1 is MGHRA, CDR2 YSYEKL. In DNA, the CDR3 is TGCGCCAGCACCGCATACGACGACCCCAGGGATATCACTGAAGCTTTCTTT. The encoded protein is CASTAYDDPRDITEAFF.

The DNA for the CDR3 is TGTGCCAGCAGCTCCCCCCCGGGACAACTCTCCTATAATTCACCCCTCCACTTT. Translating it yields CASSSPPGQLSYNSPLHF. The J gene is TRBJ1-6, the V gene TRBV7-2; weak D call: TRBD1 (6 bases). The CDR3 extends over 18 amino acids. Germline V CDR1 and CDR2: SGHTA, FQGNSA. Deletions cut 4 bases from V and 0 bases from J, with 16 bases between.

The chain employs TRBV12-3 or TRBV12-4 and TRBJ1-1; D is unclear. CDR3 length: 12 residues. With 6 bases removed from V and 11 bases from J, the gap between germline ends came to 16 bases. CDR3 bases: TGTGCCAGCAGAATACCGGGTGGTCGGGCTTTCTTT. Translation: CASRIPGGRAFF.

The V gene is TRBV24-1, the J gene TRBJ1-1; 7 bases are a match to TRBD1. Germline V gene data show CDR1 as KGHDR and CDR2 as SFDVKD. CDR3 length: 14 residues. V was pared by 4 bases and J by 11 bases, with 12 bases of the junction left unmatched. Written as DNA, the CDR3 is TGTGCCACCAGTGACACGGACAGCCCCAGGGGGGCTTTCTTT. This codes for CATSDTDSPRGAFF.

The J gene is TRBJ1-3, the V gene TRBV30, with 8 bases matching TRBD1. CDR3 length equals 19 residues. Trimming removed 3 bases from V and 1 base from J; junction bases left unmatched: 17. Germline values: CDR1 GTSNPN, CDR2 SVGIG (reference sequence). CDR3 sequence: CAWRPWTGSSVYSGNTIYF. The DNA of the CDR3 is TGTGCCTGGAGGCCTTGGACAGGGAGTTCGGTTTATTCTGGAAACACCATATATTTT.

V gene TRBV2 combines with J gene TRBJ1-1; D may be TRBD1 (6 bases). Looked up from germline, CDR1 is SNHLY and CDR2 is FYNNEI. This CDR3 spans 13 amino acids. Deletions cut 4 bases from V and 6 bases from J, with 12 bases between. CDR3 DNA sequence: TGTGCCAGCAGTGGGACAGCGAAGGCTGAAGCTTTCTTT. This gives the protein CASSGTAKAEAFF. The whole variable domain, remainder taken from reference TRBV2 and TRBJ1-1, is EPEVTQTPSHQVTQMGQEVILRCVPISNHLYFYWYRQILGQKVEFLVSFYNNEISEKSEIFDDQFSVERPDGSNFTLKIRSTKLEDSAMYFCASSGTAKAEAFFGQGTRLTVV.

CDR3 in amino acids: CASSLGLLAADHYEQYF. CDR3 bases: TGTGCCAGCAGCTTGGGCCTCCTGGCAGCGGATCACTACGAGCAGTACTTC. The chain combines TRBV7-8 with TRBJ2-7; TRBD2 might be the D (5 bases). Trimming took 3 bases from V and 3 from J, leaving 21 bases between them. Germline V CDR1 and CDR2: SGHVS, FQNEAQ. The CDR3 is made up of 17 amino acids. Using reference TRBV7-8 and TRBJ2-7 for the parts outside the CDR3, the full variable domain is GAGVSQSPRYKVAKRGQDVALRCDPISGHVSLFWYQQALGQGPEFLTYFQNEAQLDKSGLPSDRFFAERPEGSVSTLKIQRTQQEDSAVYLCASSLGLLAADHYEQYFGPGTRLTVT.